Listed here are 9 T cell receptor beta chains from one sample, sequenced in a study of chemoradiotherapy in HPV16-positive cancers. Here immunoSEQ multiplex PCR was the method, and the copy in TCRdb shows in-frame clones only, minus some. The sample has about 6,900 clones, 75% to 80% seen once. Sampling was conducted from a patient who underwent chemoradiotherapy. The receptors derive from a human donor with HPV-associated anogenital cancer.

This clone has just one count. J is TRBJ2-7 and V is TRBV5-1, with 8 bases lining up with TRBD1. After removal of 0 bases from V and 3 bases from J, the junction contained 2 bases not matched to a gene. The germline V gene encodes CDR1 SGHRS and CDR2 YFSETQ. The CDR3 has 14 residues. CDR3 loop: CASSLGTGGYEQYF. Here the CDR3 DNA reads TGCGCCAGCAGCTTGGGAACAGGGGGCTACGAGCAGTACTTC.

The gene calls are TRBV19 and TRBJ2-5; D is perhaps TRBD2 (6 bases). This CDR3 is 17 amino acids long. V shed 8 bases and J shed 4 bases, with 26 bases lying between them. Germline V gene sequence: CDR1 LNHDA, CDR2 SQIVND (reference sequence). The CDR3 bases are TGTGCCAGTGCCAGGAGGGCAGGGAAAGAGAGAGGAGAGACCCAGTACTTC. This encodes CASARRAGKERGETQYF.

Concerning this clone: An end of the junction does not agree with germline; a read error may underlie this. The chain couples TRBV18 to TRBJ1-3; D call uncertain. The length of the CDR3 is 16 residues. Germline V lookup: CDR1 KGHSH, CDR2 LQKENI. The CDR3, as DNA: TGTGCCAGCTCACCAACTTCCGCGTCCACTGGAACCACCATATATTTT. Protein sequence: CASSPTSASTGTTIYF. Full variable domain (missing parts from reference TRBV18 and TRBJ1-3): NAGVMQNPRHLVRRRGQEARLRCSPMKGHSHVYWYRQLPEEGLKFMVYLQKENIIDESGMPKERFSAEFPKEGPSILRIQQVVRGDSAAYFCASSPTSASTGTTIYFGEGSWLTVV.

V and J are TRBV28 and TRBJ1-4, with D maybe TRBD1 (6 bases). The CDR3 is 14 residues long. V lost 5 bases, J lost 7 bases, and 14 bases lay in between. Germline V CDR1 and CDR2: MDHEN, SYDVKM. In DNA form, the CDR3 reads TGTGCCAGCAGTCCAACCCGGGGGGCTGAAAAACTGTTTTTT. Translated, it gives CASSPTRGAEKLFF.

The gene calls are TRBV14 and TRBJ1-2; 8 bases map to TRBD1. J lost 4 bases, V lost 6 bases, and 25 bases had no gene match. The CDR3 totals 20 residues. Germline V gives CDR1 SGHDN, CDR2 FVKESK. Written as DNA, the CDR3 is TGTGCCAGCAGTCCACTTTTCAGACAGGGGCCCCCAGAACGACCCTATGGCTACACCTTC. As protein: CASSPLFRQGPPERPYGYTF.

The rearrangement links TRBV19 to TRBJ2-6; the D gene is possibly TRBD1 (5 bases). Deletions cut 8 bases from V and 1 base from J, with 12 bases between. Germline V gene lookup returns CDR1 LNHDA and CDR2 SQIVND (reference sequence). The CDR3 is 15 amino acids. The chain's CDR3 is CASHKRGSGANVLTF. CDR3 bases: TGTGCCAGTCACAAAAGGGGTTCTGGGGCCAACGTCCTGACTTTC.

The CDR3 DNA reads as TGTGCCAGCAGCCTGGGACTTTACAATGAGCAGTTCTTC. The encoded protein is CASSLGLYNEQFF. The chain has TRBV11-2 and TRBJ2-1, with D tentatively TRBD2 (6 bases). V was clipped by 5 bases and J by 4 bases, with 9 bases between them. CDR1 is SGHAT, CDR2 FQNNGV, per germline. The CDR3 length is 13 residues.

This chain uses TRBV5-1 with TRBJ2-1; D possibly matches TRBD1 or TRBD2 (5 bases each). Trimming removed 0 bases at V and 7 bases at J, with 14 bases between. Per the germline V gene, CDR1 is SGHRS and CDR2 is YFSETQ. There are 15 residues in the CDR3. Written as DNA, the CDR3 is TGCGCCAGCAGCTTGGCAGAGGGGCGCGGGAATGAGCAGTTCTTC. It specifies CASSLAEGRGNEQFF.

This chain uses TRBV2 with TRBJ1-2, with a tentative D call TRBD1 (5 bases). This CDR3 region has 14 residues. Germline assignment: CDR1 SNHLY and CDR2 FYNNEI. V dropped 2 bases and J dropped 5 bases, with 12 bases sitting between them. CDR3: CASSELGPLYGYTF. CDR3 DNA: TGTGCCAGCAGTGAATTGGGACCGCTATATGGCTACACCTTC.